The 8 T cell receptor beta chains listed next were all sequenced from one sample in a study of cytomegalovirus exposure and HLA in healthy donors. PCR primers comprised 60 Vbeta and 13 Jbeta primers. The protocol was immunoSEQ multiplex PCR, while the TCRdb copy is restricted to in-frame clones and leaves out a portion. The top ten hold more than 2.5% of the sample, which has some 150,000 clones, around 80% seen once. The sample taken for sequencing was PBMCs. The source of these receptors is a man between 18 and 29 years old in good health and CMV-seropositive.

The chain employs TRBV5-1 and TRBJ2-3; 14 bases match TRBD2. Germline assignment: CDR1 SGHRS and CDR2 YFSETQ. J was trimmed by 6 bases and V by 3 bases; bases with no gene match: 12. The CDR3 totals 18 residues. The chain's CDR3 is CASSSPLGTSGSKDTQYF. The CDR3 nucleotides read TGCGCCAGCAGCTCGCCATTGGGGACTAGCGGGAGTAAGGATACGCAGTATTTT.

Here the CDR3 DNA reads TGTGCCAGCAGTGAAATGGCGGGGACGGGAGGCAATCAGCCCCAGCATTTT. This gives the protein CASSEMAGTGGNQPQHF. The chain links TRBV6-1 to TRBJ1-5, with D tentatively TRBD1 (5 bases). This CDR3 spans 17 amino acids. V lost 2 bases, J lost 2 bases, and 16 bases lay in between. Per the germline V gene, CDR1 is MNHNS and CDR2 is SASEGT.

The V call is TRBV11-2, the J call TRBJ1-5, with a possible D match to TRBD1 (5 bases). V was cut by 4 bases and J by 0 bases, with 7 bases left in between. The CDR3 has 14 residues. Germline V gives CDR1 SGHAT, CDR2 FQNNGV. Here the CDR3 DNA reads TGTGCCAGCAGCTCAGGGAATAGCAATCAGCCCCAGCATTTT. Translating gives CASSSGNSNQPQHF.

The V and J genes are TRBV5-1 and TRBJ1-1, with D possibly TRBD1 on 6 matching bases. This CDR3 has 14 residues. Germline V lookup: CDR1 SGHRS, CDR2 YFSETQ. The germline V and J ends were trimmed by 0 bases and 1 base, with 7 bases remaining between them. CDR3: CASSLVTGNTEAFF. CDR3 DNA: TGCGCCAGCAGCTTGGTGACAGGGAACACTGAAGCTTTCTTT.

Written as DNA, the CDR3 is TGTGCCAGCAGTCCCCGGACAGGTAATGGCTACACCTTC. It is translated as CASSPRTGNGYTF. J is TRBJ1-2 and V is TRBV27; TRBD1 agrees at 7 bases. Germline V gene data show CDR1 as MNHEY and CDR2 as SMNVEV (reference sequence). With V trimmed by 5 bases and J by 6 bases, 6 bases remained unmatched. The CDR3 consists of 13 residues.

CDR3 nucleotide sequence: TGCGCCAGCAGCCAACCAACCCAGGGGAACACTGAAGCTTTCTTT. Its translation is CASSQPTQGNTEAFF. The chain recombines TRBV4-1 with TRBJ1-1, with a possible D match to TRBD1 (5 bases). Per germline, CDR1 MGHRA and CDR2 YSYEKL. This CDR3 spans 15 amino acids. Trimming stripped 2 bases from V and 1 base from J, with 11 bases between.

This rearrangement joins TRBV5-1 to TRBJ1-1; unclear D gene. CDR3 length: 14 amino acids. Looked up from germline, CDR1 is SGHRS and CDR2 is YFSETQ. Trimming took 2 bases from V and 0 from J, leaving 8 bases between them. CDR3 sequence reads: CASSLEDMNTEAFF. In DNA, the CDR3 is TGCGCCAGCAGCTTAGAGGATATGAACACTGAAGCTTTCTTT.

V and J are TRBV5-1 and TRBJ2-7, with TRBD1 matching over 8 bases. The CDR3 runs to 16 residues. V dropped 3 bases and J dropped 5; count of bases not matched to a gene: 13. From germline, CDR1 is SGHRS and CDR2 YFSETQ. CDR3 amino acids: CASSSTTGGLMNEQYF. CDR3 DNA: TGCGCCAGCAGCTCCACCACAGGGGGGCTGATGAACGAGCAGTACTTC.